This T cell receptor (beta chain) emerged from a study of blood T cells in healthy people across ages. Study conclusions and caveats: A roughly linear fall in TCR beta diversity per million T cells was seen with increasing age. The CMV status of each donor remained undetermined, and this could have confounded shifts in expanded clonotypes.

The use of a sample-barcoded 5' primer and a J-beta primer mix characterized a second PCR of about 6 to 11 cycles. TCRdb redid the calling of the 5' RACE reads with MiXCR, one entry per CDR3 protein. The repertoire holds roughly 680,000 distinct CDR3 sequences, with around half as singletons. The germline V gene encodes CDR1 SGHTA and CDR2 FQGNSA. This CDR3 has 15 amino acids. The study drew donors from healthy Caucasian individuals in Russia aged about 6 to 100. Roughly 9.2 milliliters was the volume of peripheral blood drawn from each donor. Regarding this clonotype: What it binds is not known.

The clonotype comes from a woman aged 55-70 years in good health. Source material: blood. The rearrangement joins TRBV7-2 to TRBJ2-5; 10 positions agree with TRBD2. The end of the DNA aligns better with TRBJ2-7, so the J call may be wrong. For the CDR3, the DNA is TGTGCCAGCAGCTTAGGAGCGGGAGGGCCGGTCGAGCAGTACTTC. It encodes CASSLGAGGPVEQYF.